This T cell receptor beta chain was captured in a study of T cell responses to AZD1222 COVID-19 vaccine. Findings and limits, study-wide: Vaccine-associated CD4 TCRs spanned spike, dominant at 160-218 and 743-854. There were mostly white British donors and more females than males, and clonal diversity was possibly underestimated.

TCRdb's table, derived via immunoSEQ multiplex PCR, lists solely in-frame clones and lacks some. Of roughly 140,000 clones in the sample, under 95% were seen once. Comments on this clone: Its specificity is not known.

Trimming stripped 6 bases from V and 7 bases from J, with 21 bases between. Germline lookup yields CDR1 SEHNR and CDR2 FQNEAQ (reference sequence). The CDR3 has 15 amino acids. Sequencing was performed on peripheral blood, taken on day 0 of AZD1222 vaccination. This chain uses TRBV7-9 with TRBJ2-5; the D gene could be TRBD1 or TRBD2 (5 bases each). This sequence was found in an adult in good health. The CDR3 protein is CASSPGGSRRATQYF. The DNA of the CDR3 is TGTGCCAGCAGTCCTGGGGGTTCACGACGGGCGACCCAGTACTTC. The complete variable domain, with remaining parts taken from reference TRBV7-9 and TRBJ2-5, reads DTGVSQNPRHKITKRGQNVTFRCDPISEHNRLYWYRQTLGQGPEFLTYFQNEAQLEKSRLLSDRFSAERPKGSFSTLEIQRTEQGDSAMYLCASSPGGSRRATQYFGPGTRLLVL.